This T cell receptor (beta chain) originates from a study of neurological immune-mediated disorders. The time point is: longitudinal time-point 2. This clonotype was observed many times. TCRdb analysed the 5' RACE reads with MiXCR anew, one entry per CDR3 protein. In the table there are 80,000 to 100,000 distinct CDR3 sequences, 5% to 6.5% of which are singletons. Trimming removed 0 bases from V and 0 bases from J, with 9 bases in between. The CDR3 is 15 residues long. CDR1 is SGDLS and CDR2 is YYNGEE in the germline V gene. Input material: PBMCs. The TCR was taken from a woman aged 55-70 years with multiple sclerosis. This sequence joins TRBV9 and TRBJ1-1; D gene ambiguous. CDR3 DNA sequence: TGTGCCAGCAGCGTAGCCCATAGCTTGAACACTGAAGCTTTCTTT. This encodes CASSVAHSLNTEAFF.